These 7 T cell receptor beta chains were sequenced from one sample in a study of CD8 T cells in ankylosing spondylitis. TCRdb re-analysed the 5' RACE reads in MiXCR, keeping a single row per CDR3 protein. The sample includes 380,000 or so distinct CDR3 sequences, 20% of them seen just once. The material sequenced was blood, either unsorted or a sorted T cell fraction (not recorded which). These receptors originate from a male donor with ankylosing spondylitis or in good health (not recorded which).

The chain recombines TRBV28 with TRBJ2-2; D might be TRBD1 (6 bases). The V gene lost 3 bases and the J gene lost 1 base, with 9 bases spanning the gap. Germline CDR1 reads MDHEN; CDR2 reads SYDVKM. The CDR3 totals 15 residues. The CDR3, as DNA: TGTGCCAGCAGTTTCGAGACAGGGAACACCGGGGAGCTGTTTTTT. Translation gives CASSFETGNTGELFF.

The chain is built from TRBV4-2 and TRBJ2-2; TRBD1 might be the D (5 bases). Germline CDR1 and CDR2: LGHNA and YNFKEQ. V was trimmed by 0 bases and J by 10 bases, leaving 6 bases between them. This CDR3 is built from 12 residues. This CDR3 reads CASSQDRAELFF. For the CDR3, the DNA is TGTGCCAGCAGCCAAGACAGGGCGGAGCTGTTTTTT.

In this sample, this clonotype turned up a few times. The chain uses TRBV24-1 and TRBJ2-2, with TRBD2 matching 8 bases. V gave up 6 bases and J gave up 10 bases; unmatched junction bases: 15. Germline V lookup: CDR1 KGHDR, CDR2 SFDVKD. The CDR3 has 16 amino acids. CDR3 in amino acids: CATSKFVSGGLEELFF. In nucleotides, the CDR3 is TGTGCCACCAGTAAGTTCGTGAGCGGGGGATTGGAGGAGCTGTTTTTT.

The chain uses TRBV15 and TRBJ2-2; the match to TRBD2 covers 11 bases. The CDR3 is made up of 18 amino acids. CDR1 LNHNV and CDR2 YYDKDF come from the germline V gene (reference sequence). The V gene end was trimmed by 5 bases and the J gene end by 6 bases; junction bases not matched to a gene: 14. The CDR3 DNA follows: TGTGCCACCAGCGCCGGCCGAGGGACTAGCGGTCCTGCCGGGGAGCTGTTTTTT. This translates into CATSAGRGTSGPAGELFF.

This chain connects TRBV12-3 or TRBV12-4 to TRBJ2-5, with D maybe TRBD1 (6 bases). The CDR3 is 15 residues long. V lost 4 bases to trimming and J lost 2 bases, with 14 bases between them. CDR3 residues: CASSSTGLRQETQYF. Written as DNA, the CDR3 is TGTGCCAGCAGTTCAACAGGGTTGAGGCAAGAGACCCAGTACTTC.

The genes are TRBV12-3 or TRBV12-4 and TRBJ1-3, with a weak D call TRBD1 (6 bases). Trimming cost V 6 bases and J 2 bases, with 14 bases left between them. This CDR3 is 15 amino acids long. CDR3 in amino acids: CASSYRDRTGNTIYF. For the CDR3, the DNA is TGTGCCAGCAGCTACCGCGACAGGACTGGAAACACCATATATTTT.

The chain employs TRBV25-1 and TRBJ2-5; TRBD1 is a possible D gene (6 bases). This CDR3 contains 17 residues. The V end was cut by 6 bases, the J end by 1 base, with 21 bases between. Looked up from germline, CDR1 is MGHDK and CDR2 is SYGVNS. The CDR3, as DNA: TGTGCCAGCAGAGCCACCGGGACACCGGTAGGCCAAGAGACCCAGTACTTC. It yields the protein CASRATGTPVGQETQYF.